This TCR beta chain was identified during a study of CD8 T cells in Susac syndrome. Germline CDR1 reads SQVTM; CDR2 reads ANQGSEA. This CDR3 has 12 amino acids. V was pared by 7 bases and J by 5 bases, with 7 bases of the junction left unmatched. The sample holds one count of this clonotype. Random hexamers primed reverse transcription of about 0.45 to 1 ug RNA. Amplification of TCR beta CDR3 used immunoSEQ multiplex PCR across 54 Vbeta and 13 Jbeta. A single record per CDR3 protein comes from TCRdb applying MiXCR to the immunoSEQ multiplex PCR reads. The table has 90,000 to 150,000 distinct CDR3 sequences, 85% to 95% seen once.

Specimen: CD4+ T cells from PBMCs. The receptor's source is a human donor with multiple sclerosis. The rearrangement uses TRBV29-1 and TRBJ2-5; 7 positions agree with TRBD1. The CDR3 protein is CSAETGTETQYF. In nucleotides, the CDR3 is TGCAGCGCCGAGACAGGGACGGAGACCCAGTACTTC.